The next 25 T cell receptor beta chains were all read from a single sample in a study of regulatory T cells in long-lasting Graves disease. Documented time point: persistent/refractory GD, antithyroid drugs over 5 years with positive TRAb. Extracted RNA from PBMCs served as the source of the TCR library. Building the TCR beta libraries relied on iRepertoire HTBI primers, and CDR3 regions underwent Arm-PCR. Using its own MiXCR run on the multiplex PCR reads, TCRdb lists one record per CDR3 protein. The sample lists a few hundred thousand distinct CDR3 sequences, under 25% occurring once. The source material was peripheral blood mononuclear cells (PBMCs), sampled when the disease was refractory, from a patient treated with antithyroid drugs. These receptors were collected from a female donor with Graves disease.

This clonotype came up many times. This chain joins TRBV2 and TRBJ1-1; D not resolved. CDR1 is SNHLY, CDR2 FYNNEI, per germline. The CDR3 is 12 residues long. The germline V and J ends were trimmed by 7 bases and 1 base, with 7 bases remaining between them. CDR3 sequence (DNA): TGTGCCAGCAAGTTTGGGAACACTGAAGCTTTCTTT. This codes for CASKFGNTEAFF. Supplemented by reference TRBV2 and TRBJ1-1, the full variable domain reads EPEVTQTPSHQVTQMGQEVILRCVPISNHLYFYWYRQILGQKVEFLVSFYNNEISEKSEIFDDQFSVERPDGSNFTLKIRSTKLEDSAMYFCASKFGNTEAFFGQGTRLTVV.

This clonotype was counted ten times or more. The chain is built from TRBV3-1 and TRBJ2-5; 8 bases are shared with TRBD2. With V trimmed by 4 bases and J by 5 bases, 12 bases remained unmatched. The germline gives CDR1 LGHDT, CDR2 YNNKEL (reference sequence). This CDR3 spans 16 amino acids. The CDR3 DNA reads as TGTGCCAGCAGCCCGAGACTAGCGAGAGGAGAGGAGACCCAGTACTTC. Translation gives CASSPRLARGEETQYF.

This clonotype was detected ten times or more. The V gene is TRBV28, the J gene TRBJ1-6; TRBD1 might be the D (5 bases). This CDR3 contains 14 residues. Looked up from germline, CDR1 is MDHEN and CDR2 is SYDVKM. V was cut by 7 bases and J by 7 bases, with 14 bases left in between. For the CDR3, the DNA is TGTGCCAGCATGGTAGCGGGACCAAATTCACCCCTCCACTTT. This gives the protein CASMVAGPNSPLHF.

This clonotype came up many times. The chain carries TRBV2 and TRBJ2-5; the match to TRBD1 covers 8 bases. This CDR3 comprises 15 residues. V lost 6 bases and J lost 2; bases outside the gene matches: 8. CDR1 SNHLY and CDR2 FYNNEI come from the germline V gene. CDR3 amino acids: CASRPGQGWQETQYF. For the CDR3, the DNA is TGTGCCAGCAGACCCGGACAGGGATGGCAAGAGACCCAGTACTTC.

This clonotype was seen ten or more times. One end of the junction is discordant with germline, which a read error may explain. The V call is TRBV7-2, the J call TRBJ2-5, with 16 bases lining up with TRBD2. Germline V lookup: CDR1 SGHTA, CDR2 FQGNSA. The CDR3 length is 15 residues. The CDR3 region has the DNA TGTGCCAGCAGCTTAGACGCCGGGACTAGCGGGAGGGCCTCTTTC. Protein: CASSLDAGTSGRASF.

J is TRBJ1-1 and V is TRBV29-1, with a possible D match to TRBD1 (5 bases). V lost 1 base and J 5 bases, leaving 20 bases between the germline ends. The CDR3 is made up of 16 amino acids. Per the germline V gene, CDR1 is SQVTM and CDR2 is ANQGSEA. CDR3: CSVEGQREGPRTEAFF. The CDR3 nucleotides are TGCAGCGTTGAAGGCCAGAGAGAGGGACCAAGGACTGAAGCTTTCTTT.

The rearrangement joins TRBV19 to TRBJ1-4; 10 positions match TRBD1. After removal of 7 bases from V and 5 bases from J, the junction contained 4 bases not matched to a gene. CDR3 size: 14 residues. The germline V gene encodes CDR1 LNHDA and CDR2 SQIVND (reference sequence). CDR3 DNA: TGTGCCAGTACCTGGACAGGGGGGAATGAAAAACTGTTTTTT. Its protein is CASTWTGGNEKLFF.

The chain is built from TRBV28 and TRBJ1-4; D might be TRBD1 (5 bases). The ends were cut back, 2 bases at V and 0 bases at J, with 10 bases in the middle. The CDR3 length is 16 residues. Germline CDR1 and CDR2: MDHEN and SYDVKM. In nucleotides, the CDR3 is TGTGCCAGCAGTTTAACGGGGGGGGCAACTAATGAAAAACTGTTTTTT. As protein: CASSLTGGATNEKLFF.

This clonotype was seen a handful of times. The V call is TRBV19, the J call TRBJ2-7, with 8 bases lining up with TRBD2. Per the germline V gene, CDR1 is LNHDA and CDR2 is SQIVND (reference sequence). The V segment lost 3 bases and the J segment 3 bases; nucleotides outside the gene matches: 4. This CDR3 region has 14 residues. CDR3 loop: CASSMRGLDYEQYF. The CDR3 DNA sequence: TGTGCCAGTAGTATGCGGGGACTAGACTACGAGCAGTACTTC.

This clonotype occurred once. The chain uses TRBV12-3 or TRBV12-4 and TRBJ2-1; D not resolved. The CDR3 covers 14 residues. V shed 5 bases and J shed 9 bases, with 17 bases lying between them. CDR3: CASSSRLAGSEQFF. The CDR3 DNA is TGTGCCAGCAGTAGCCGGCTGGCAGGTAGTGAGCAGTTCTTC.

This clonotype was recorded many times. The chain joins TRBV6-2 or TRBV6-3 to TRBJ1-5, with 8 nucleotides matching TRBD1. J lost 3 bases, V lost 2 bases, and 12 bases had no gene match. This CDR3 has 18 amino acids. The germline gives CDR1 MNHEY, CDR2 SVGEGT. CDR3 sequence (DNA): TGTGCCAGCAGTTACGTGCCGTGGCAGGGGGCGATCAATCAGCCCCAGCATTTT. This encodes CASSYVPWQGAINQPQHF.

This clonotype was counted only a few times. This chain joins TRBV28 and TRBJ2-1; 7 nucleotides match TRBD2. In germline, CDR1 is MDHEN, CDR2 SYDVKM. Losses at the gene ends were 8 bases for V and 0 bases for J; bases not matched to a gene: 7. CDR3 size: 15 residues. The CDR3 DNA reads TGTGCCAGCGGGACGGGGGGTCCCTCCTACAATGAGCAGTTCTTC. This codes for CASGTGGPSYNEQFF.

This clonotype has a count of ten or more. The chain recombines TRBV20-1 with TRBJ2-7; D gene ambiguous. V dropped 6 bases and J dropped 3 bases, with 12 bases sitting between them. The CDR3 has 12 residues. In germline, CDR1 is DFQATT, CDR2 SNEGSKA (reference sequence). DNA of the CDR3: TGCAGTGCCAGACAAGAAGGCTACGAGCAGTACTTC. Translated, it gives CSARQEGYEQYF.

In its sample, this clonotype was seen many times. This chain uses TRBV27 with TRBJ2-7; D is uncertain. V was trimmed by 5 bases and J by 6 bases, leaving 11 bases between them. The CDR3 is made up of 12 amino acids. The germline V gene encodes CDR1 MNHEY and CDR2 SMNVEV (reference sequence). Here the CDR3 reads CASSGVGSEQYF. In nucleotides, the CDR3 is TGTGCCAGCAGTGGGGTCGGGTCCGAGCAGTACTTC.

The chain links TRBV29-1 to TRBJ1-3; 7 bases agree with TRBD1. Germline assignment: CDR1 SQVTM and CDR2 ANQGSEA. Trimming cost V 4 bases and J 0 bases; bases outside gene matches: 6. This CDR3 contains 15 residues. CDR3 residues: CSVAQTGSSGNTIYF. The CDR3 nucleotides read TGCAGCGTTGCCCAGACAGGGAGCTCTGGAAACACCATATATTTT. The full variable domain, completed using reference TRBV29-1 and TRBJ1-3, is SAVISQKPSRDICQRGTSLTIQCQVDSQVTMMFWYRQQPGQSLTLIATANQGSEATYESGFVIDKFPISRPNLTFSTLTVSNMSPEDSSIYLCSVAQTGSSGNTIYFGEGSWLTVV.

This clonotype was recorded many times. The genes are TRBV27 and TRBJ2-7; D not certain. V dropped 3 bases and J dropped 0 bases, with 6 bases sitting between them. This CDR3 contains 13 residues. Germline V gene sequence: CDR1 MNHEY, CDR2 SMNVEV (reference sequence). CDR3 in DNA: TGTGCCAGCAGTTTCACAGCCTCCTACGAGCAGTACTTC. As protein: CASSFTASYEQYF.

About this clonotype: A single base separates this from a much larger clone, so it may be a read error. The V call is TRBV6-5, the J call TRBJ1-2, with D possibly TRBD1 on 5 matching bases. The germline V gene encodes CDR1 MNHEY and CDR2 SVGAGI. V lost 4 bases and J 10 bases, leaving 13 bases between the germline ends. CDR3 length: 12 amino acids. The CDR3: CASSSGTRDYTF. DNA of the CDR3: TGTGCCAGCAGTTCTGGGACCAGAGACTACACCTTC.

J is TRBJ2-2 and V is TRBV2, with TRBD2 identical over 15 bases. Germline CDR1 is SNHLY and CDR2 is FYNNEI. This CDR3 has 16 amino acids. Trimming at V came to 6 bases and at J to 7 bases, leaving 6 bases not matched to a gene. Here the CDR3 reads CASSKGTSGRNGELFF. Here the CDR3 DNA reads TGTGCCAGCAGCAAAGGGACTAGCGGGAGGAACGGGGAGCTGTTTTTT.

The V gene is TRBV7-2, the J gene TRBJ2-7; 10 bases align to TRBD2. The CDR3 is made up of 14 amino acids. CDR1 and CDR2 (germline): SGHTA, FQGNSA. Losses at the gene ends were 3 bases for V and 3 bases for J; bases not matched to a gene: 2. CDR3 DNA: TGTGCCAGCAGCTTTCTAGCGGGAGACTACGAGCAGTACTTC. Encoded protein: CASSFLAGDYEQYF.

This clonotype was counted only a few times. The chain has TRBV12-3 or TRBV12-4 and TRBJ2-3; 7 nucleotides line up with TRBD2. The junction had 3 bases not matched to a gene; V was cut back by 6 bases and J by 6 bases. The CDR3 loop spans 12 amino acids. The CDR3 loop reads CASSPRGDTQYF. CDR3 DNA: TGTGCCAGCAGCCCGCGGGGGGATACGCAGTATTTT.

This clonotype showed up many times. The chain is built from TRBV28 and TRBJ1-2, with D unclear. The CDR3 is made up of 14 amino acids. Germline lookup yields CDR1 MDHEN and CDR2 SYDVKM. The ends were cut back, 5 bases at V and 7 bases at J, with 17 bases in the middle. For the CDR3, the DNA is TGTGCCAGCAGTCCCCCTGCGGAGCGGGGTGGCTACACCTTC. This sequence encodes CASSPPAERGGYTF.

Comments on this clonotype: With a far larger clone one base away, a read error is the likely cause. The rearrangement links TRBV28 to TRBJ2-4; 10 bases are shared with TRBD1. The better agreement between TRBJ2-5 and the DNA end casts doubt on the J call. The germline CDR1 and CDR2 sequences are MDHEN and SYDVKM. This CDR3 region has 14 residues. CDR3 sequence (DNA): TGTGCCAGCAGTTTCCGGACAGGGGGGAAGACCCAGTACTTC. Translation gives CASSFRTGGKTQYF.

A few counts support this clonotype. The V and J genes are TRBV5-1 and TRBJ2-1; 7 bases are shared with TRBD2. Germline loops: CDR1 SGHRS, CDR2 YFSETQ. V gave up 5 bases and J gave up 7 bases; unmatched junction bases: 9. The CDR3 totals 14 residues. The CDR3 sequence is CASRLRGSGNEQFF. The CDR3 coding sequence is TGCGCCAGCAGGCTTCGCGGGAGTGGGAATGAGCAGTTCTTC. Supplemented by reference TRBV5-1 and TRBJ2-1, the full variable domain reads KAGVTQTPRYLIKTRGQQVTLSCSPISGHRSVSWYQQTPGQGLQFLFEYFSETQRNKGNFPGRFSGRQFSNSRSEMNVSTLELGDSALYLCASRLRGSGNEQFFGPGTRLTVL.

The rearrangement uses TRBV5-1 and TRBJ1-4; D unresolved. This CDR3 contains 16 residues. CDR1 SGHRS and CDR2 YFSETQ come from the germline V gene. V gave up 1 base and J gave up 8 bases, with 18 bases separating them. In nucleotides, the CDR3 is TGCGCCAGCAGCTTGTATGACGAGGGAATCAGCGAAAAACTGTTTTTT. It yields the protein CASSLYDEGISEKLFF.

This clonotype was counted only a few times. The rearrangement uses TRBV10-3 and TRBJ2-2, with TRBD1 matching 9 bases. V lost 2 bases, J lost 0 bases, and 4 bases stayed unmatched. CDR3 size: 17 residues. Germline CDR1 reads ENHRY; CDR2 reads SYGVKD. The CDR3 region has the DNA TGTGCCATCAGTGAGAGGACAGGGGTCGCGAACACCGGGGAGCTGTTTTTT. Translated, it gives CAISERTGVANTGELFF.